This T cell receptor beta chain was identified in a study of shared clonotypes between healthy human individuals. Regarding the study as a whole: Tissues were not sampled, only blood, and their repertoires likely differ.

A remark on this clone: No antigen is known for it.

Sequencing was performed with immunoSEQ multiplex PCR; in TCRdb, only in-frame clones are kept and a portion is missing. The sample records 850,000 to 1,200,000 clones, about 75% being singletons. This clonotype originated in a man aged 18 to 30 in good health. Sequenced sample: memory CD4+ T cells sorted from blood. Subset specified: CD45RA-negative fraction.

The CDR3 DNA reads as TGTGCCAGCATTACCTACGGCGGCTATGGCTACACCTTC. Its translation is CASITYGGYGYTF. V gene TRBV6-6 combines with J gene TRBJ1-2; D unclear. Trimming left V 7 bases short and J 4 bases short, with 13 bases between. Germline V CDR1 and CDR2: MNHNY, SVGAGI (reference sequence). The length of the CDR3 is 13 residues.